This is a list of T cell receptor beta chains from one sample in a study of OX40 agonist ivuxolimab in advanced cancers. TCRdb's table, derived via immunoSEQ multiplex PCR, lists solely in-frame clones and lacks some. The profile shows about 67,000 clones, around 83% of them singletons. The sequencing used CD4+ or CD8+ T cells sorted from blood, collected in a trial of the OX40 agonist ivuxolimab. The receptors shown here come from an adult with an advanced solid tumor such as melanoma, head and neck, liver or kidney cancer. Each CDR3 is given with its conserved first and last residue. The order of the fields is J gene, D gene, CDR3 length, clone size, V gene, CDR3 DNA, CDR3 protein. D genes are given only for firm matches. Clone sizes are given selectively: once, few, many, or a class where the clone is expanded.

j_call: TRBJ2-7
d_call: -
cdr3_length: 14
clone_size: -
v_call: TRBV7-2
cdr3_nt: TGTGCCAGCAGTCAAGCCTCAGGCGGCAGCGAGCAGTACTTC
cdr3_aa: CASSQASGGSEQYF

j_call: TRBJ2-3
d_call: TRBD2
cdr3_length: 15
clone_size: -
v_call: TRBV28
cdr3_nt: TGTGCCAGCAGTTTAGACGGGAGGGGTAAAGATACGCAGTATTTT
cdr3_aa: CASSLDGRGKDTQYF

j_call: TRBJ1-5
d_call: -
cdr3_length: 16
clone_size: -
v_call: TRBV13
cdr3_nt: TGTGCCAGCAGCTTAAACGGGGGGCTAAGCAATCAGCCCCAGCATTTT
cdr3_aa: CASSLNGGLSNQPQHF

j_call: TRBJ1-5
d_call: TRBD1
cdr3_length: 17
clone_size: -
v_call: TRBV5-4
cdr3_nt: TGTGCCAGCAGCTTTTCGACAGGGGCTTATAGCAATCAGCCCCAGCATTTT
cdr3_aa: CASSFSTGAYSNQPQHF

j_call: TRBJ1-1
d_call: -
cdr3_length: 16
clone_size: -
v_call: TRBV2
cdr3_nt: TGTGCCAGCAGTGAGGCTCCGGGTGGCTTAGGCACTGAAGCTTTCTTT
cdr3_aa: CASSEAPGGLGTEAFF

j_call: TRBJ2-1
d_call: TRBD1
cdr3_length: 14
clone_size: few
v_call: TRBV6-5
cdr3_nt: TGTGCCAGCAGCCGAGGGGGCGCCTACAATGAGCAGTTCTTC
cdr3_aa: CASSRGGAYNEQFF

j_call: TRBJ1-5
d_call: -
cdr3_length: 14
clone_size: -
v_call: TRBV15
cdr3_nt: TGTGCCACCAGTTACAGGGTCCTCGATCAGCCCCAGCATTTT
cdr3_aa: CATSYRVLDQPQHF

j_call: TRBJ2-1
d_call: -
cdr3_length: 14
clone_size: -
v_call: TRBV18
cdr3_nt: TGTGCCAGCTCATGGGGCCAGCGAGACAATGAGCAGTTCTTC
cdr3_aa: CASSWGQRDNEQFF

j_call: TRBJ2-1
d_call: -
cdr3_length: 16
clone_size: -
v_call: TRBV7-2
cdr3_nt: TGTGCCAGCAGCTTAACAATTAACCGGGCCTACAATGAGCAGTTCTTC
cdr3_aa: CASSLTINRAYNEQFF

j_call: TRBJ1-2
d_call: TRBD1
cdr3_length: 17
clone_size: many
v_call: TRBV6-1
cdr3_nt: TGTGCCAGCAGTGAGCGGGACAGGGGGCGGCCCAACTATGGCTACACCTTC
cdr3_aa: CASSERDRGRPNYGYTF

j_call: TRBJ1-1
d_call: -
cdr3_length: 12
clone_size: -
v_call: TRBV28
cdr3_nt: TGTGCCAGCACCTCTCCCCTTTCTGAAGCTTTCTTT
cdr3_aa: CASTSPLSEAFF

j_call: TRBJ2-3
d_call: -
cdr3_length: 14
clone_size: -
v_call: TRBV7-3
cdr3_nt: TGTGCCAGCAGCTTACTATCGACAACAGATACGCAGTATTTT
cdr3_aa: CASSLLSTTDTQYF

j_call: TRBJ2-1
d_call: -
cdr3_length: 9
clone_size: few
v_call: TRBV5-3
cdr3_nt: TGTGCCAGAAAGAATGAGCAGTTCTTC
cdr3_aa: CARKNEQFF

j_call: TRBJ1-5
d_call: -
cdr3_length: 16
clone_size: -
v_call: TRBV18
cdr3_nt: TGTGCCAGCTCGCCCAAAGATCGAGGCGGTCAACGGCCCCAGCATTTT
cdr3_aa: CASSPKDRGGQRPQHF

j_call: TRBJ2-3
d_call: -
cdr3_length: 11
clone_size: -
v_call: TRBV20-1
cdr3_nt: TGCAGTGCGCCGACAGAAAGGACGCAGTATTTT
cdr3_aa: CSAPTERTQYF

j_call: TRBJ1-4
d_call: -
cdr3_length: 16
clone_size: -
v_call: TRBV12-2
cdr3_nt: TGTGCAAGTCGCTTCGGTTTTGACAGGGGGCGAGAAAAACTGTTTTTT
cdr3_aa: CASRFGFDRGREKLFF

j_call: TRBJ2-7
d_call: TRBD2
cdr3_length: 16
clone_size: once
v_call: TRBV5-1
cdr3_nt: TGCGCCAGCAGCTTGAGTACTAGCGGGGGCTCCTACGAGCAGTACTTC
cdr3_aa: CASSLSTSGGSYEQYF

j_call: TRBJ1-5
d_call: -
cdr3_length: 16
clone_size: -
v_call: TRBV29-1
cdr3_nt: TGCAGCGTTATCCCCGGGGGGGGAGGCTCCGGTCAGCCCCAGCATTTT
cdr3_aa: CSVIPGGGGSGQPQHF

j_call: TRBJ2-3
d_call: -
cdr3_length: 14
clone_size: -
v_call: TRBV10-3
cdr3_nt: TGTGCCATCAGTGATAAGGCCGCGGCAGATACGCAGTATTTT
cdr3_aa: CAISDKAAADTQYF

j_call: TRBJ2-2
d_call: -
cdr3_length: 15
clone_size: -
v_call: TRBV6-5
cdr3_nt: TGTGCCAGCAGTCCCCAGGGGTCTCCCACCGGGGAGCTGTTTTTT
cdr3_aa: CASSPQGSPTGELFF

j_call: TRBJ1-5
d_call: -
cdr3_length: 15
clone_size: -
v_call: TRBV4-2
cdr3_nt: TGTGCCAGCAGCCAAGATCCGGATAGCAATCAGCCCCAGCATTTT
cdr3_aa: CASSQDPDSNQPQHF

j_call: TRBJ2-5
d_call: -
cdr3_length: 14
clone_size: -
v_call: TRBV7-2
cdr3_nt: TGTGCCAGCAGCTTAGGTCCCTACCAAGAGACCCAGTACTTC
cdr3_aa: CASSLGPYQETQYF

j_call: TRBJ1-5
d_call: TRBD1
cdr3_length: 14
clone_size: -
v_call: TRBV18
cdr3_nt: TGTGCCAGCTCACTCGGACAGGGCAATCAGCCCCAGCATTTT
cdr3_aa: CASSLGQGNQPQHF

j_call: TRBJ2-1
d_call: -
cdr3_length: 15
clone_size: -
v_call: TRBV5-4
cdr3_nt: TGTGCCAGCAGCCCTCTTCTAGGAAGGGGAGATGAGCAGTTCTTC
cdr3_aa: CASSPLLGRGDEQFF

j_call: TRBJ2-7
d_call: -
cdr3_length: 15
clone_size: -
v_call: TRBV7-8
cdr3_nt: TGTGCCAGCAGCTTAGTACCGCGGGATTCGTACGAGCAGTACTTC
cdr3_aa: CASSLVPRDSYEQYF

j_call: TRBJ2-7
d_call: TRBD2
cdr3_length: 12
clone_size: -
v_call: TRBV29-1
cdr3_nt: TGCAGCGTTGGGACTAGCGGATACGAGCAGTACTTC
cdr3_aa: CSVGTSGYEQYF

j_call: TRBJ2-7
d_call: -
cdr3_length: 15
clone_size: -
v_call: TRBV11-2
cdr3_nt: TGTGCCAGCAGCTTAGGGCCAAGGACTCTTTTGGCGCAGTACTTC
cdr3_aa: CASSLGPRTLLAQYF

j_call: TRBJ1-5
d_call: -
cdr3_length: 15
clone_size: -
v_call: TRBV6-5
cdr3_nt: TGTGCCAGCAGCCCTAAACCCACAGGGTTTCAGCCCCAGCATTTT
cdr3_aa: CASSPKPTGFQPQHF

j_call: TRBJ1-4
d_call: -
cdr3_length: 18
clone_size: -
v_call: TRBV28
cdr3_nt: TGTGCCAGCAGTTCCCCGCATTTGGGACAAGGAGTAAATGAAAAACTGTTTTTT
cdr3_aa: CASSSPHLGQGVNEKLFF

j_call: TRBJ1-6
d_call: -
cdr3_length: 13
clone_size: -
v_call: TRBV6-5
cdr3_nt: TGTGCCAGCAGTTACGCGGCCAATTCACCCCTCCACTTT
cdr3_aa: CASSYAANSPLHF

j_call: TRBJ2-3
d_call: TRBD1
cdr3_length: 17
clone_size: -
v_call: TRBV2
cdr3_nt: TGTGCCAGCAGGACCCCGGGACAGGGGGGTGGCACAGATACGCAGTATTTT
cdr3_aa: CASRTPGQGGGTDTQYF

j_call: TRBJ2-7
d_call: TRBD2
cdr3_length: 15
clone_size: -
v_call: TRBV7-2
cdr3_nt: TGTGCCAGCAGCCCCGGCTCTAGCGGGGGCTACGAGCAGTACTTC
cdr3_aa: CASSPGSSGGYEQYF